This T cell receptor (beta chain) was identified in a study of shared clonotypes between healthy human individuals. The overall study: Three CD4 naive, three CD4 memory, two CD8 naive and one CD8 memory plate were used per donor.

It was CD45RO-negative cells, positively selected for CCR7, that made up naive CD8 cells, with terminally differentiated effector memory CD45RA+ cells excluded. Original processing notes: Junction-only sequences without quality scores came from ImmunoSEQ, so filtering differed. Sequencing used immunoSEQ multiplex PCR; TCRdb keeps in-frame clones, though not all of them. V and J calls and clone size are copied from that table; D and trimming were computed from the DNA. This sample has around 1,900,000 clones, with around 95% found just once. The germline V gene has CDR1 SGHRS and CDR2 YFSETQ. The CDR3 covers 15 residues. Trimming removed 1 base from V and 0 bases from J, with 11 bases in between.

The sequencing input was naive CD8+ T cells from PBMCs. The V and J genes are TRBV5-1 and TRBJ2-7; D remains ambiguous. This clonotype originated in a young man in good health. Some clones in this sample may be carry-over from other donors' samples. CDR3 sequence: CASSLSPYYSYEQYF. The CDR3 bases are TGCGCCAGCAGCTTGTCACCCTATTACTCCTACGAGCAGTACTTC.